This T cell receptor (beta chain) was captured by sequencing in a study of T cells in tuberculosis. Study details: In South Africa, adults with active tuberculosis were compared with IGRA-negative and latently infected IGRA-positive adolescents. Study-level results: Active tuberculosis TCR-alpha repertoires lay closer to GMM-specific TCRs than IGRA-negative controls, suggesting clonal expansion. Shorter CDR3-alpha in active tuberculosis partly drove smaller distances.

V shed 4 bases and J shed 6 bases, with 4 bases lying between them. Looked up from germline, CDR1 is SGHDN and CDR2 is FVKESK. CDR3 length: 12 residues. Method: immunoSEQ multiplex PCR; TCRdb's copy keeps in-frame clones and lacks some. Of fewer than 40,000 clones listed, around 93% are singletons. In its sample, this clone was seen once. The antigen is undetermined. Time point specified: new active TB diagnosis, blood taken before or within 7 days of starting treatment. Sample: PBMCs, taken at tuberculosis diagnosis. V is TRBV14 and J is TRBJ2-6; unclear D gene. The TCR comes from an adult with tuberculosis. The CDR3 coding sequence is TGTGCCAGCAGCCCAGTGGCCAACGTCCTGACTTTC. Its protein is CASSPVANVLTF.